This T cell receptor (beta chain) appears in the sequencing data of a study of blood T cell repertoires in COVID-19 (dated by TCRdb to 2020 to 2021). As for the study more broadly: Samples covering the acute and convalescent phases of COVID-19 were provided by collaborators in the United States, Italy and Spain. The material from the prospective study consisted of cDNA or gDNA derived from T cells, B-cell-depleted T cells, or PBMCs. Deeply sampled blood TCRbeta repertoires from subjects exposed to, actively infected with, or recovered from COVID-19 were included in the dataset. A freely available public database, intended as a resource for researchers studying the immune response to SARS-CoV-2, is where the repertoires were released. The samples were drawn from the first 160 participants of the ongoing ImmuneRACE study and from 950 to 1,500 subjects provided by 6 global collaborators. Nearly every sample came with metadata listing a de-identified subject ID, COVID-19 status, age in years and sex. HLA class I and class II types, where available, came from metadata supplied by the sample provider rather than from assay-based typing. On the study overall, not on this receptor specifically: Clinical and demographic metadata were provided uncurated, with the amount varying by source and participant.

Another Seattle source contributed samples from volunteer blood donors who had recovered from COVID-19. Each collaborating institution followed its own protocols to collect whole blood in K2EDTA tubes. For TCRbeta analysis, collaborators shipped samples as frozen whole blood, isolated PBMCs, or DNA extracted from either of those sample types. Spanning cysteine to phenylalanine, the CDR3 consists of 17 amino acids. Only the CDR3 DNA is retained, 51 bases long and in frame from the first base. Sequences SGHVS (CDR1) and FNYEAQ (CDR2) are obtained from the germline V gene. Trimming costs V 1 base and J 8 bases, and their ends lie 21 bases apart. The immunoSEQ Assay, a bias-controlled multiplex PCR, was used to amplify TCRbeta CDR3 regions from genomic DNA. The paper's data handling went like this. The number of nucleated cells in each sample was estimated from the amplification of reference gene primers within the assay. To quantify the absolute abundance of each unique TCRbeta CDR3 rearrangement, sequence reads were collapsed and filtered. Productive Simpson clonality was computed per sample as the square root of Simpson's diversity index over productive rearrangements. The source is immuneACCESS, and TCRdb retained only in-frame sequences with V and J called. Part of the clones is not carried over; for the studies checked, unresolved V genes explain less than half of this, and the remainder is unexplained. V, J and clone size were drawn from that table, and D and trimming were deduced from the DNA. For this sample the table gives over 150,000 clones, of which about 91% were detected only once. The ten largest account for under 5% of the sample.

As concerns this clone: It has no known antigen specificity. No quality values exist for individual bases; no much larger clone is one base distant.

The sequenced sample consisted of peripheral blood. This TCR was recovered from a woman aged 60-75 years who had recovered from COVID-19. The rearrangement combines TRBV7-6 with TRBJ2-1; the D gene is perhaps TRBD1, on 6 matching bases. For the CDR3, the sequence is CASSLDLWAGASDEQFF. In nucleotides, the sequence is TGTGCCAGCAGCTTAGATTTGTGGGCAGGGGCCTCGGATGAGCAGTTCTTC.